In its sample, the clone carrying this TCR beta chain was seen many times. The antigen is unknown. In TCRdb, the RT-PCR reads were re-called with MiXCR into one record per CDR3 protein. Among roughly 630,000 distinct CDR3 sequences listed, about 14% were seen once. CDR1 and CDR2 (germline): SGHRS, YFSETQ. The length of the CDR3 is 14 residues. J lost 4 bases, V lost 4 bases, and 7 bases had no gene match. The entry originates in a study of response to subunit inactivated influenza vaccine. The study, taken as a whole, reports: The authors offered the suggestion that each seasonal influenza vaccination recruits few new T cells.

The source material was PBMCs from blood, sampled approximately 15 days before vaccination. The V and J genes are TRBV5-1 and TRBJ1-2; 7 bases are shared with TRBD1. This sequence was found in a man aged 45-65 years who received an inactivated influenza vaccine. CDR3 coding DNA: TGCGCCAGCAGCCCCGGGACAGCCGGCTATGGCTACACCTTC. Translated: CASSPGTAGYGYTF.